The 22 T cell receptor beta chains listed next were all sequenced from one sample in a study of blood T cell repertoires in COVID-19. Produced via immunoSEQ multiplex PCR; TCRdb's table is partial and in-frame only. The sample records 70,000 or so clones, just over 85% being singletons. Sequences were obtained from peripheral blood. These receptors all stem from a man aged 65 to 85 with active or convalescent COVID-19.

The V gene is TRBV4-1, the J gene TRBJ2-1; D unresolved. The germline gives CDR1 MGHRA, CDR2 YSYEKL. Trimming took 1 base from V and 10 from J, leaving 20 bases between them. The CDR3 totals 16 residues. The CDR3 loop reads CASSQANFISLREQFF. The CDR3 nucleotides are TGCGCCAGCAGCCAAGCGAATTTTATTAGCTTGAGGGAGCAGTTCTTC.

The chain uses TRBV5-4 and TRBJ1-1; TRBD1 matches 8 bases. CDR1 and CDR2 (germline): SGHNT, YYREEE (reference sequence). J gave up 10 bases and V 0 bases, and 11 bases lay outside the gene matches. This CDR3 is built from 15 residues. CDR3 amino acids: CASSLGGQGEGRAFF. The CDR3 bases are TGTGCCAGCAGCTTGGGCGGACAGGGCGAAGGTAGAGCTTTCTTT.

This rearrangement joins TRBV6-5 to TRBJ2-7; TRBD2 agrees at 9 bases. Germline loops: CDR1 MNHEY, CDR2 SVGAGI. The CDR3 sequence is 15 residues long. The J segment lost 6 bases and the V segment lost 6 bases, leaving 12 bases of the junction unmatched. The CDR3 nucleotides are TGTGCCAGCAGATCCCAGTTTAGCGGGAGCTTCGAGCAGTACTTC. Residues: CASRSQFSGSFEQYF.

This clone was detected only a few times. The CDR3 DNA follows: TGTGCCAGCAGACCCGGGACATTCGGTGGAAACACCATATATTTT. This codes for CASRPGTFGGNTIYF. V is TRBV2 and J is TRBJ1-3; a possible D gene is TRBD1 (6 bases). V was trimmed by 6 bases and J by 3 bases, leaving 15 bases between them. CDR3 length equals 15 residues. CDR1 and CDR2 (germline): SNHLY, FYNNEI.

This chain links TRBV19 with TRBJ1-2, with D uncertain. The CDR3 has 12 residues. Looked up from germline, CDR1 is LNHDA and CDR2 is SQIVND (reference sequence). The V end lost 5 bases, the J end lost 3 bases, and 7 bases lay between the germline ends. The CDR3 DNA is TGTGCCAGTAGTTCCCGGTACTATGGCTACACCTTC. Translated: CASSSRYYGYTF.

This chain links TRBV5-1 with TRBJ1-1; tentatively, D is TRBD1 (5 bases). This CDR3 spans 13 amino acids. Germline V gene data show CDR1 as SGHRS and CDR2 as YFSETQ. V lost 8 bases and J 4 bases, leaving 15 bases between the germline ends. The DNA of the CDR3 is TGCGCCAGTACCTCCGGGGGTTTCACTGAAGCTTTCTTT. Translation gives CASTSGGFTEAFF.

Only one count was recorded for this clone. V gene TRBV19 combines with J gene TRBJ1-1; 7 bases align to TRBD1. Germline V gene lookup returns CDR1 LNHDA and CDR2 SQIVND (reference sequence). V was pared by 5 bases and J by 5 bases, with 8 bases of the junction left unmatched. The CDR3 loop spans 14 amino acids. CDR3 loop: CASSSAGGRTEAFF. The CDR3 DNA reads TGTGCCAGTAGTTCGGCAGGGGGGCGAACTGAAGCTTTCTTT.

The V gene is TRBV6-5, the J gene TRBJ1-1; 8 bases align to TRBD1. CDR1 MNHEY and CDR2 SVGAGI come from the germline V gene. CDR3 size: 15 residues. The J segment lost 1 base and the V segment lost 6 bases, leaving 7 bases of the junction unmatched. The DNA for the CDR3 is TGTGCCAGCAGCCCAGTCGGACAGGGGAACACTGAAGCTTTCTTT. Translated: CASSPVGQGNTEAFF.

V is TRBV5-1 and J is TRBJ1-2, with 7 bases fitting TRBD1. Germline V lookup: CDR1 SGHRS, CDR2 YFSETQ. The CDR3 totals 13 residues. The trim removed 4 bases at V and 6 bases at J, leaving 6 bases unmatched. The CDR3 nucleotides read TGCGCCAGCAGCCCAACAGGGGCAGATGGCTACACCTTC. The encoded protein is CASSPTGADGYTF.

This chain links TRBV2 with TRBJ2-2; 7 bases are a match to TRBD2. Germline lookup yields CDR1 SNHLY and CDR2 FYNNEI. The J segment lost 6 bases and the V segment lost 8 bases, leaving 3 bases of the junction unmatched. The CDR3 has 12 amino acids. CDR3 in DNA: TGTGCCAGCGGGGGGGTCGCCGGGGAGCTGTTTTTT. It yields the protein CASGGVAGELFF.

V and J are TRBV10-3 and TRBJ2-2; TRBD2 matches 8 bases. V trimming: 6 bases; J trimming: 0 bases; junction bases outside the gene matches: 0. CDR1 is ENHRY, CDR2 SYGVKD, per germline. This CDR3 has 14 residues. The CDR3 DNA follows: TGTGCCATCAGGGGACTAGCGAACACCGGGGAGCTGTTTTTT. Protein product: CAIRGLANTGELFF.

This chain joins TRBV30 and TRBJ2-2; 11 nucleotides line up with TRBD2. CDR3 length: 15 amino acids. The trim removed 7 bases at V and 3 bases at J, leaving 7 bases unmatched. Per the germline V gene, CDR1 is GTSNPN and CDR2 is SVGIG (reference sequence). The CDR3 sequence: CALSGTSGYTGELFF. The DNA of the CDR3 is TGTGCCTTGTCCGGGACTAGCGGATACACCGGGGAGCTGTTTTTT.

This clone was seen a handful of times. The chain uses TRBV25-1 and TRBJ2-1, with 9 bases lining up with TRBD1. Trimming cost V 3 bases and J 8 bases; bases outside gene matches: 8. The CDR3 is 15 amino acids. Per the germline V gene, CDR1 is MGHDK and CDR2 is SYGVNS. This chain's CDR3 is CASSDLGTGKDEQFF. The CDR3 DNA sequence: TGTGCCAGCAGTGATCTTGGGACAGGGAAGGATGAGCAGTTCTTC.

This clone was counted a single time. The CDR3 spells CASSFPGWGEQFF. The DNA of the CDR3 is TGTGCCAGCAGCTTCCCAGGTTGGGGCGAGCAGTTCTTC. The V call is TRBV7-9, the J call TRBJ2-1; perhaps TRBD1 as D (5 bases). Germline loops: CDR1 SEHNR, CDR2 FQNEAQ (reference sequence). Trimming left V 3 bases short and J 10 bases short, with 13 bases between. CDR3 length: 13 amino acids.

The rearrangement uses TRBV18 and TRBJ1-2; 7 bases agree with TRBD1. CDR1 and CDR2 from the germline V gene are KGHSH and LQKENI. This CDR3 is built from 14 residues. Trimming removed 3 bases from V and 5 bases from J; junction bases left unmatched: 6. The CDR3 DNA reads TGTGCCAGCTCACCGGAGGGGACAGCATATGGCTACACCTTC. It encodes CASSPEGTAYGYTF. The complete variable domain, with remaining parts taken from reference TRBV18 and TRBJ1-2, reads NAGVMQNPRHLVRRRGQEARLRCSPMKGHSHVYWYRQLPEEGLKFMVYLQKENIIDESGMPKERFSAEFPKEGPSILRIQQVVRGDSAAYFCASSPEGTAYGYTFGSGTRLTVV.

The sample holds a few counts of this clone. The chain is built from TRBV7-2 and TRBJ2-7; 9 positions agree with TRBD2. CDR1 and CDR2 from the germline V gene are SGHTA and FQGNSA. The CDR3 consists of 14 residues. V was pared by 1 base and J by 2 bases, with 0 bases of the junction left unmatched. The CDR3 coding sequence is TGTGCCAGCAGCTTAGGACTAGCGGCCTACGAGCAGTACTTC. Translation gives CASSLGLAAYEQYF.

This clone was observed a single time. The rearrangement uses TRBV7-2 and TRBJ2-7, with D possibly TRBD2 on 6 matching bases. The V and J ends lost 2 bases and 3 bases respectively, with 17 bases between them. Germline CDR1 and CDR2: SGHTA and FQGNSA. The CDR3 spans 16 residues. The CDR3 spells CASSLMGGLLGYEQYF. As DNA, the CDR3 is TGTGCCAGCAGCTTAATGGGAGGCCTTTTGGGCTACGAGCAGTACTTC.

This clone is medium-sized (0.01 to 0.1%). The V call is TRBV18, the J call TRBJ2-2, with 9 bases lining up with TRBD1. V trimming: 1 base; J trimming: 0 bases; junction bases outside the gene matches: 6. Per the germline V gene, CDR1 is KGHSH and CDR2 is LQKENI. CDR3 length equals 18 residues. CDR3 in DNA: TGTGCCAGCTCACCACTCCAGAGGACAGGGGCGAACACCGGGGAGCTGTTTTTT. Translated: CASSPLQRTGANTGELFF.

V usage is TRBV18 and J usage is TRBJ1-2; 10 bases line up with TRBD1. Germline loops: CDR1 KGHSH, CDR2 LQKENI. The CDR3 loop spans 15 amino acids. V dropped 2 bases and J dropped 5; count of bases not matched to a gene: 5. The CDR3 bases are TGTGCCAGCTCACCAAGGGACAGGGGAGAATATGGCTACACCTTC. It codes for CASSPRDRGEYGYTF.

This clone was detected once. The chain uses TRBV12-2 and TRBJ2-1; the table calls TRBD2, which could not be checked here. TRBV12-2 is listed as a pseudogene. The CDR3 extends over 14 amino acids. In DNA, the CDR3 is TGTGCAAGTCGCTTAAGCGGAGCCTACAATGAGCAGTTCTTC. It codes for CASRLSGAYNEQFF.

The rearrangement links TRBV5-8 to TRBJ1-5; the match to TRBD1 covers 9 bases. Germline CDR1 and CDR2: SGHTS and YDEGEE. The V segment lost 2 bases and the J segment 3 bases; nucleotides outside the gene matches: 6. The CDR3 is 16 amino acids. For the CDR3, the DNA is TGTGCCAGCAGCTTTGGGACAGGGCCTAACAATCAGCCCCAGCATTTT. Translated: CASSFGTGPNNQPQHF. The full variable domain, rest sourced from reference TRBV5-8 and TRBJ1-5, is EAGVTQSPTHLIKTRGQQATLRCSPISGHTSVYWYQQALGLGLQFLLWYDEGEERNRGNFPPRFSGRQFPNYSSELNVNALELEDSALYLCASSFGTGPNNQPQHFGDGTRLSIL.

The chain combines TRBV7-6 with TRBJ2-2; D ambiguous. V lost 1 base, J lost 3 bases, and 15 bases lay in between. CDR3 length: 17 residues. Germline lookup yields CDR1 SGHVS and CDR2 FNYEAQ. The CDR3 bases are TGTGCCAGCAGCTTAGAATTTGGGCTTATGGACACCGGGGAGCTGTTTTTT. This codes for CASSLEFGLMDTGELFF.